These 28 T cell receptor delta chains share one sample of origin, sequenced in a study of gamma-delta T cells after stem cell transplantation. TCRdb redid the clone calls on the RT-PCR reads with CATT. Among several thousand delta-chain clones listed, under 20% were seen once. The sequenced sample consisted of gamma-delta T cells. These receptors originate from a human donor. It is not recorded whose cells these are; they may come from a transplant donor.

This clone is medium-sized. The chain couples TRDV2 to TRDJ1, with D possibly TRDD3 on 5 matching bases. This CDR3 is 17 amino acids long. Germline V gene sequence: CDR1 GEAIGNYY, CDR2 EKD. V lost 0 bases to trimming and J lost 0 bases, with 16 bases between them. The CDR3 region is CACDTVAKEDNTDKLIF. DNA for the CDR3: TGTGCCTGTGACACCGTGGCCAAGGAGGATAACACCGATAAACTCATCTTT.

In its sample, this clone was seen a few times. One base away lies a much larger clone, so this may be a sequencing read error. Other DNA sequences from this sample encode an identical CDR3 as well. This sequence joins TRDV2 and TRDJ1; TRDD3 aligns across 12 bases. This CDR3 region has 16 residues. The germline V gene has CDR1 GEAIGNYY and CDR2 EKD. Trimming removed 3 bases from V and 5 bases from J; junction bases left unmatched: 9. CDR3 amino acids: CACDPLGDTGTDKLIF. Here the CDR3 DNA reads TGTGCCTGTGACCCACTGGGGGATACCGGTACTGATAAACTCATCTTT.

On this clone: In the same sample, other DNA sequences code for this CDR3. The chain employs TRDV2 and TRDJ1; 13 positions match TRDD3. This CDR3 contains 21 residues. Trimming took 0 bases from V and 2 from J; bases not matched to a gene: 17. Per germline, CDR1 GEAIGNYY and CDR2 EKD. The CDR3 DNA is TGTGCCTGTGACACCGTAACTGTACTGGGGGATACGAAGGGAGGAACCGATAAACTCATCTTT. This sequence encodes CACDTVTVLGDTKGGTDKLIF.

This clone is judged medium-sized. Different DNA sequences within this sample yield the same CDR3. This chain connects TRDV2 to TRDJ1; 11 bases are shared with TRDD3. CDR1 and CDR2 (germline): GEAIGNYY, EKD. The CDR3 length is 20 residues. Losses at the gene ends were 3 bases for V and 1 base for J; bases not matched to a gene: 18. The CDR3 nucleotides read TGTGCCTGTGACTCAATACGATCCGCTCTGGGGGATACAGGCACCGATAAACTCATCTTT. The encoded protein is CACDSIRSALGDTGTDKLIF.

This clone is labeled medium-sized. This rearrangement joins TRDV1 to TRDJ1, with 10 bases aligning to TRDD3. CDR3 length equals 21 residues. The V gene end was trimmed by 0 bases and the J gene end by 2 bases; junction bases not matched to a gene: 18. Germline V gene sequence: CDR1 TSWWSYY, CDR2 QGS. The CDR3 sequence is CALGELVLGNYVGDTTDKLIF. Here the CDR3 DNA reads TGTGCTCTTGGGGAACTAGTCTTGGGAAACTACGTGGGGGATACAACCGATAAACTCATCTTT.

This clone appeared a few times. The chain links TRDV2 to TRDJ1; 10 bases agree with TRDD3. With 3 bases clipped from V and 0 bases from J, the junction kept 18 bases outside the gene matches. In germline, CDR1 is GEAIGNYY, CDR2 EKD. The CDR3 covers 20 residues. DNA for the CDR3: TGTGCCTGTGACGAGATACTGGGGGATGGACCAAAAATCCACACCGATAAACTCATCTTT. Encoded protein: CACDEILGDGPKIHTDKLIF.

This clone rates as medium-sized. This chain links TRDV2 with TRDJ1, with TRDD3 identical over 10 bases. Germline V gene lookup returns CDR1 GEAIGNYY and CDR2 EKD. The CDR3 length is 17 residues. The junction had 10 bases not matched to a gene; V was cut back by 4 bases and J by 0 bases. The CDR3 protein is CACEPLTGGSYTDKLIF. The CDR3, as DNA: TGTGCCTGTGAGCCCCTTACTGGGGGATCGTACACCGATAAACTCATCTTT.

Turning to this clone: TCRdb's protein, taken from a much larger clone, differs from this DNA's translation at residue 14, likely owing to a read error; the protein displayed comes from the DNA. The genes are TRDV2 and TRDJ1, with unresolved D. This CDR3 has 18 amino acids. Per germline, CDR1 GEAIGNYY and CDR2 EKD. CDR3 amino acids: CACDTVSGPKRYTYKLIF. CDR3 nucleotides: TGTGCCTGTGACACCGTATCCGGCCCCAAAAGGTACACCTATAAACTCATCTTT.

This clone occurred a few times. A read error may account for a junction end that differs from germline. CDR3 amino acids: CACDTVGGFDDRLIF. CDR3 in DNA: TGTGCCTGTGACACCGTTGGGGGATTCGACGATAGACTCATCTTT. The chain recombines TRDV2 with TRDJ1; 8 bases fit TRDD3. The CDR3 runs 15 residues. CDR1 is GEAIGNYY, CDR2 EKD, per germline.

To note about this clone: A read error is likely here: a far larger clone is one base away. The chain couples TRDV2 to TRDJ3; D is unclear. The germline V and J ends were trimmed by 5 bases and 0 bases, with 10 bases remaining between them. The V gene's germline CDR1 is GEAIGNYY and CDR2 EKD. The CDR3 consists of 16 residues. In DNA form, the CDR3 reads TGTGCCTGTGGCGCCCAGGACTCCTGGGACACCCGACAGATGTTTTTC. It encodes CACGAQDSWDTRQMFF.

With respect to this clone: Given a much more abundant clone one base away, this may be a read error. The gene calls are TRDV2 and TRDJ3; the match to TRDD3 covers 12 bases. CDR3 length: 21 amino acids. V dropped 1 base and J dropped 1; count of bases not matched to a gene: 10. CDR1 and CDR2 from the germline V gene are GEAIGNYY and EKD. The CDR3 coding sequence is TGTGCCTGTGACACTATTAATCTGGGGGATACGATTTCCTGGGACACCCGACAGATGTTTTTC. It is translated as CACDTINLGDTISWDTRQMFF.

On this clone itself: This clone may be a read error of a much larger clone one base away. Other DNA sequences in the sample encode the same CDR3. The V and J genes are TRDV2 and TRDJ1, with TRDD3 matching 12 bases. CDR1 GEAIGNYY and CDR2 EKD come from the germline V gene. Trimming cost V 3 bases and J 8 bases; bases outside gene matches: 9. CDR3 length: 15 amino acids. The DNA of the CDR3 is TGTGCCTGTGACCCTGTGCTGGGGGATACGCAGAAACTCATCTTT. Its translation: CACDPVLGDTQKLIF.

This clone is judged medium-sized. This rearrangement joins TRDV2 to TRDJ1; 9 nucleotides align to TRDD3. This CDR3 is 23 amino acids long. Per the germline V gene, CDR1 is GEAIGNYY and CDR2 is EKD. The ends lost 0 bases at V and 0 bases at J; junction bases unmatched: 25. The CDR3 DNA reads as TGTGCCTGTGACACCGTCGCCCTTAGGCTGGGGGATCTCTCCCCCTCGTACACCGATAAACTCATCTTT. Translating it yields CACDTVALRLGDLSPSYTDKLIF.

This clone occurred a few times. Possible read error: a much larger clone is one base away. The V and J genes are TRDV2 and TRDJ1, with 10 bases matching TRDD3. V lost 3 bases to trimming and J lost 13 bases; unmatched junction nucleotides: 13. From germline, CDR1 is GEAIGNYY and CDR2 EKD. The CDR3 runs 14 residues. CDR3 loop: CACDPIVGDTGHIF. The DNA for the CDR3 is TGTGCCTGTGACCCCATAGTGGGGGATACTGGACACATCTTT.

This clone was found a few times. A much larger clone is a single base away; this may be a read error. This sample also contains other DNA sequences that code for the same CDR3. The genes are TRDV2 and TRDJ1, with D possibly TRDD3 on 5 matching bases. Germline CDR1 and CDR2: GEAIGNYY and EKD. Trimming cost V 0 bases and J 2 bases, with 24 bases left between them. This CDR3 is built from 19 residues. This CDR3 reads CACDTVGGRRGMYTDKLIF. The CDR3 DNA reads TGTGCCTGTGACACCGTAGGGGGCCGCCGAGGAATGTATACCGATAAACTCATCTTT.

Notes on this clone: A read error may be the cause here, since a much bigger clone is one base away. The same CDR3 also results from other DNA sequences found in this sample. The chain recombines TRDV2 with TRDJ1; D remains unclear. CDR3 size: 20 residues. Per germline, CDR1 GEAIGNYY and CDR2 EKD. V was trimmed by 1 base and J by 0 bases, leaving 26 bases between them. CDR3: CACDTITVADRGNNTDKLIF. CDR3 nucleotide sequence: TGTGCCTGTGACACGATAACAGTAGCTGACCGAGGGAATAACACCGATAAACTCATCTTT.

This clone is categorized as medium-sized (0.01 to 0.1%). The chain combines TRDV2 with TRDJ1, with D unclear. Germline values: CDR1 GEAIGNYY, CDR2 EKD. There are 16 residues in the CDR3. Trimming cost V 0 bases and J 3 bases, with 16 bases left between them. CDR3: CACDTVGTNSPDKLIF. CDR3 nucleotides: TGTGCCTGTGACACCGTCGGTACGAATTCTCCCGATAAACTCATCTTT.

By frequency in the sample, this clone is medium-sized. The chain links TRDV2 to TRDJ1; 8 positions agree with TRDD3. The CDR3 contains 17 residues. J gave up 0 bases and V 3 bases, and 11 bases lay outside the gene matches. Germline lookup yields CDR1 GEAIGNYY and CDR2 EKD. The CDR3 is CACDGLPLGENTDKLIF. CDR3 DNA sequence: TGTGCCTGTGACGGACTGCCGCTGGGGGAGAACACCGATAAACTCATCTTT.

For this clone: A much more abundant neighbour one base away suggests this may be a read error. The rearrangement uses TRDV2 and TRDJ3, with 12 bases lining up with TRDD3. There are 20 residues in the CDR3. CDR1 is GEAIGNYY and CDR2 is EKD in the germline V gene. CDR3 nucleotide sequence: TGTGCCTGTGACAGGGTACTGGGGGATACTCTCTCCTGTGACACCCGACAGATGTTTTTC. This gives the protein CACDRVLGDTLSCDTRQMFF.

This clone is labeled medium-sized. The chain employs TRDV2 and TRDJ1, with 10 bases fitting TRDD3. The V and J ends lost 3 bases and 2 bases, in that order; junction bases with no gene match: 2. The CDR3 length is 14 residues. Germline CDR1 and CDR2: GEAIGNYY and EKD. CDR3 bases: TGTGCCTGTGACTCACTGGGGGATACCGATAAACTCATCTTT. As protein: CACDSLGDTDKLIF.

There are a few counts of this clone. The genes are TRDV2 and TRDJ1; 7 bases fit TRDD3. Germline V gives CDR1 GEAIGNYY, CDR2 EKD. With 0 bases clipped from V and 0 bases from J, the junction kept 18 bases outside the gene matches. This CDR3 comprises 20 residues. As DNA, the CDR3 is TGTGCCTGTGACACCATTACAAGGGTACTGGGGACCTCGTACACCGATAAACTCATCTTT. Its translation: CACDTITRVLGTSYTDKLIF.

A note on this clone: Given a much more abundant clone one base away, this may be a read error. This chain joins TRDV2 and TRDJ1, with 12 bases aligning to TRDD3. The V segment lost 5 bases and the J segment 4 bases; nucleotides outside the gene matches: 13. CDR3 length: 17 amino acids. Germline CDR1 and CDR2: GEAIGNYY and EKD. CDR3 bases: TGTGCCTGTGGCAGTCTGGGGGATACGCAGTTCAGCGATAAACTCATCTTT. Translated, it gives CACGSLGDTQFSDKLIF.

About this clone itself: This sample also contains other DNA sequences that code for the same CDR3. The rearrangement uses TRDV2 and TRDJ1; 12 positions match TRDD3. Losses at the gene ends were 3 bases for V and 0 bases for J; bases not matched to a gene: 16. Per the germline V gene, CDR1 is GEAIGNYY and CDR2 is EKD. This CDR3 spans 20 amino acids. This CDR3 is CACDPVLGDTKRAYTDKLIF. As DNA, the CDR3 is TGTGCCTGTGACCCCGTACTGGGGGATACTAAAAGGGCCTACACCGATAAACTCATCTTT.

This clone was recorded a few times. Only one base separates this from a far larger clonotype, so it likely reflects a read error. This rearrangement joins TRDV2 to TRDJ1; 11 nucleotides match TRDD3. CDR1 GEAIGNYY and CDR2 EKD come from the germline V gene. V lost 4 bases and J lost 0; bases outside the gene matches: 9. The length of the CDR3 is 17 residues. CDR3 in DNA: TGTGCCTGTGAACAAGTGGGGGATACGAGCTACACCGATAAACTCATCTTT. Translation: CACEQVGDTSYTDKLIF.

This clone was picked up a small number of times. This DNA translates differently at residue 3 from the TCRdb protein, which is that of a much larger clone; a read error is likely, and the protein shown is the DNA's own translation. The chain links TRDV2 to TRDJ1; TRDD3 aligns across 12 bases. Germline CDR1 reads GEAIGNYY; CDR2 reads EKD. The CDR3 has 19 amino acids. This chain's CDR3 is CAYDGLPLTGGYKTDKLIF. The CDR3 DNA sequence: TGTGCCTATGACGGCCTTCCTCTTACTGGGGGATACAAGACCGATAAACTCATCTTT.

The chain couples TRDV2 to TRDJ1; a possible D gene is TRDD2 (5 bases). This CDR3 has 22 amino acids. V lost 0 bases and J lost 0, with 31 bases in between. CDR1 is GEAIGNYY and CDR2 is EKD in the germline V gene. The CDR3 loop reads CACDTLIDPFTDARAHTDKLIF. CDR3 in DNA: TGTGCCTGTGACACCTTGATCGACCCCTTCACTGACGCGCGGGCTCACACCGATAAACTCATCTTT.

This clone is labeled as large. This chain links TRDV2 with TRDJ3; TRDD3 is a possible D gene (5 bases). Germline V gives CDR1 GEAIGNYY, CDR2 EKD. The CDR3 is 19 residues long. V lost 0 bases and J 0 bases, leaving 14 bases between the germline ends. The CDR3 loop reads CACDTPGVTSSWDTRQMFF. The CDR3 bases are TGTGCCTGTGACACCCCGGGGGTTACAAGCTCCTGGGACACCCGACAGATGTTTTTC.

V gene TRDV2 combines with J gene TRDJ1, with TRDD3 matching 11 bases. Trimming cost V 0 bases and J 0 bases; bases outside gene matches: 14. Germline CDR1 GEAIGNYY, CDR2 EKD. The CDR3 runs 20 residues. The CDR3 DNA follows: TGTGCCTGTGACACCGTGCTGGGGGATACTCTCGAGGGGTACACCGATAAACTCATCTTT. It codes for CACDTVLGDTLEGYTDKLIF.